This T cell receptor beta chain was observed in a study of cytomegalovirus exposure and HLA in healthy donors. As for the study in general: HLA-typed donors contributed about 85 million unique TCRs, which were held in an early data release. Study-wide findings and caveats: An assumption of roughly uniform sequencing depth across donors underlay the presence/absence analyses. Only CMV serostatus was available as immune exposure information.

Germline V CDR1 and CDR2: WNHNN, SYGVQD (reference sequence). This CDR3 comprises 17 residues. V lost 0 bases to trimming and J lost 6 bases; unmatched junction nucleotides: 10. Points on this clone: Its antigen is undetermined.

PCR employed 60 Vbeta and 13 Jbeta primers. Only in-frame clones appear in the TCRdb table, and some are missing; sequencing was by immunoSEQ multiplex PCR. The sample carries 110,000 or so clones, 65% to 85% recorded once. The clonotype originates from a woman under 40 in good health and CMV-seropositive. Sample: PBMCs. The V gene is TRBV10-1, the J gene TRBJ1-5; 8 bases match TRBD1. CDR3 nucleotide sequence: TGCGCCAGCAGTGAGTCCGACAGGGGAAGGTGGGGTCAGCCCCAGCATTTT. It codes for CASSESDRGRWGQPQHF.